Below, 13 T cell receptor beta chains from the same sample are listed, as sequenced in a study of blood T cell repertoires in COVID-19. Assay used: immunoSEQ multiplex PCR; TCRdb lists only in-frame clones, some missing. The sample includes 200,000 to 250,000 clones, around 84% seen only once; the top ten take about 10%. Sequences were obtained from peripheral blood. The receptors originated from a woman older than 75 with COVID-19, enrolled during active disease.

The chain combines TRBV5-1 with TRBJ2-3; D ambiguous. V was cut by 0 bases and J by 3 bases, with 8 bases left in between. The CDR3 covers 14 residues. Germline assignment: CDR1 SGHRS and CDR2 YFSETQ. This chain's CDR3 is CASSLAQVTDTQYF. DNA for the CDR3: TGCGCCAGCAGCTTGGCACAAGTGACAGATACGCAGTATTTT.

The chain is built from TRBV29-1 and TRBJ2-2, with D perhaps matching TRBD1 (6 bases). Trimming took off 6 bases at V and 1 base at J, with 6 bases between the two ends. CDR1 and CDR2 (germline): SQVTM, ANQGSEA. The CDR3 totals 12 residues. CDR3 coding DNA: TGCAGCGTGGACAGGAACACCGGGGAGCTGTTTTTT. Amino acids: CSVDRNTGELFF.

The rearrangement uses TRBV27 and TRBJ2-6; 7 nucleotides align to TRBD1. V shed 5 bases and J 2 bases; nucleotides not matched to a gene: 9. CDR1 and CDR2 (germline): MNHEY, SMNVEV (reference sequence). This CDR3 is 17 amino acids long. This chain's CDR3 is CASSVQGSTAGANVLTF. The CDR3 DNA sequence: TGTGCCAGCAGTGTACAGGGGTCAACGGCTGGGGCCAACGTCCTGACTTTC.

The V and J genes are TRBV30 and TRBJ1-1, with D possibly matching TRBD1 (6 bases). The CDR3 contains 16 residues. Deletions cut 2 bases from V and 1 base from J, with 17 bases between. Germline V gives CDR1 GTSNPN, CDR2 SVGIG (reference sequence). The CDR3 DNA is TGTGCCTGGAGTCCTAGTAGAACAGGGAGGAACACTGAAGCTTTCTTT. Its protein is CAWSPSRTGRNTEAFF.

This clone was seen only a few times. The chain carries TRBV28 and TRBJ2-7; 7 bases line up with TRBD2. CDR3 length: 13 residues. Germline V gene sequence: CDR1 MDHEN, CDR2 SYDVKM. V lost 9 bases and J lost 4; bases outside the gene matches: 9. Here the CDR3 DNA reads TGTGCCAGTCTCCCGGTGGGGGGGTACGAGCAGTACGTC. It translates to CASLPVGGYEQYV.

This chain links TRBV7-9 with TRBJ1-2; D unclear. The CDR3 totals 13 residues. V was clipped by 2 bases and J by 4 bases, with 8 bases between them. Germline CDR1 SEHNR, CDR2 FQNEAQ (reference sequence). For the CDR3, the DNA is TGTGCCAGCAGCTTACAGGTATCCTATGGCTACACCTTC. It specifies CASSLQVSYGYTF.

The chain couples TRBV27 to TRBJ1-5; D may be TRBD1 (6 bases). This CDR3 is 18 amino acids long. Deletions cut 10 bases from V and 1 base from J, with 26 bases between. CDR1 and CDR2 from the germline V gene are MNHEY and SMNVEV (reference sequence). The CDR3 DNA is TGTGCCACCAGAGAATATGGTGGGGGCCGGATAAGCAATCAGCCCCAGCATTTT. It specifies CATREYGGGRISNQPQHF.

The V gene is TRBV6-5, the J gene TRBJ1-2; 9 bases match TRBD1. The germline CDR1 and CDR2 sequences are MNHEY and SVGAGI. The CDR3 is made up of 11 amino acids. In nucleotides, the CDR3 is TGTGTTGGACAGGGGAACTATGGCTACACCTTC. Amino acid sequence: CVGQGNYGYTF.

V and J are TRBV28 and TRBJ2-3, with TRBD1 matching over 12 bases. The CDR3 totals 18 residues. V shed 5 bases, J shed 6 bases, and the junction held 15 bases outside the gene matches. Per germline, CDR1 MDHEN and CDR2 SYDVKM. This CDR3 is CASSPSLSGTGGRDTQYF. As DNA, the CDR3 is TGTGCCAGCAGTCCTTCCCTATCCGGGACAGGGGGCAGGGATACGCAGTATTTT.

The chain couples TRBV5-5 to TRBJ1-5; D call uncertain. V lost 2 bases, J lost 3 bases, and 9 bases lay in between. Germline CDR1 reads SGHKS; CDR2 reads YYEKEE (reference sequence). The CDR3 is 14 residues long. CDR3 amino acids: CASSLRQYNQPQHF. The CDR3 DNA is TGTGCCAGCAGCTTACGACAATACAATCAGCCCCAGCATTTT.

V usage is TRBV6-1 and J usage is TRBJ2-3; weak D call: TRBD1 (6 bases). The CDR3 is made up of 13 amino acids. V was trimmed by 2 bases and J by 9 bases, leaving 12 bases between them. The germline V gene encodes CDR1 MNHNS and CDR2 SASEGT. CDR3 sequence (DNA): TGTGCCAGCAGTGAATCTGGGACACTCACGCAGTATTTT. Amino acid sequence: CASSESGTLTQYF.

In its sample, this clone was seen once. The genes are TRBV10-1 and TRBJ2-1, with D possibly matching TRBD2 (5 bases). V was shortened by 8 bases and J by 0 bases, with 5 bases between the two germline ends. Germline CDR1 is WNHNN and CDR2 is SYGVQD (reference sequence). The CDR3 is 12 amino acids. CDR3 DNA: TGCGCCAGCGGGAGCTCCTACAATGAGCAGTTCTTC. Translated, it gives CASGSSYNEQFF.

V gene TRBV7-2 combines with J gene TRBJ2-5, with 7 bases identical to TRBD1. The V segment lost 2 bases and the J segment 5 bases; nucleotides outside the gene matches: 8. Germline CDR1 and CDR2: SGHTA and FQGNSA. This CDR3 region has 15 residues. This CDR3 is CASSLFKGATETQYF. The CDR3 nucleotides read TGTGCCAGCAGCTTATTCAAGGGGGCGACGGAGACCCAGTACTTC. Filled out from reference TRBV7-2 and TRBJ2-5, the complete variable domain reads GAGVSQSPSNKVTEKGKDVELRCDPISGHTALYWYRQSLGQGLEFLIYFQGNSAPDKSGLPSDRFSAERTGGSVSTLTIQRTQQEDSAVYLCASSLFKGATETQYFGPGTRLLVL.